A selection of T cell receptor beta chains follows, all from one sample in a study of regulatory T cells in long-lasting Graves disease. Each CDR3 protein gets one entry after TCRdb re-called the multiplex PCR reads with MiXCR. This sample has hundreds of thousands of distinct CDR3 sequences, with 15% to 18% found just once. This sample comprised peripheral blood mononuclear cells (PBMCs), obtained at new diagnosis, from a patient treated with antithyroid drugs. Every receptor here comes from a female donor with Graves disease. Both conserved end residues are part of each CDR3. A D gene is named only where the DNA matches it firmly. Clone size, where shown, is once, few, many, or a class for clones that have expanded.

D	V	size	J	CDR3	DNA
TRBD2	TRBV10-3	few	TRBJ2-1	CAISEPGLAAYNEQFF	TGTGCCATCAGTGAGCCGGGACTAGCGGCCTACAATGAGCAGTTCTTC
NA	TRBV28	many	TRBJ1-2	CASSLYRGATNYGYTF	TGTGCCAGCAGTTTATATCGGGGCGCGACGAACTATGGCTACACCTTC
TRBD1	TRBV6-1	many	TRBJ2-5	CASTLNLGVDRAETQYF	TGTGCCAGTACCTTGAATTTGGGCGTGGACAGGGCGGAGACCCAGTACTTC
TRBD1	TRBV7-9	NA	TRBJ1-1	CASSVDDRGRSAFF	TGTGCCAGCAGCGTAGATGACAGGGGGCGCTCAGCTTTCTTT
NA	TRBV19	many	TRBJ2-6	CASSILTDGANVLTF	TGTGCCAGTAGTATACTAACCGACGGGGCCAACGTCCTGACTTTC
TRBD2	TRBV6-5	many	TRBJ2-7	CASSYGRGEQYF	TGTGCCAGCAGTTACGGGAGGGGCGAGCAGTACTTC
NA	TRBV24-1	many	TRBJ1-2	CATAPVSANYGYTF	TGTGCCACCGCCCCAGTCAGTGCTAACTATGGCTACACCTTC
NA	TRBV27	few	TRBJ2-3	CASSPTRLSTDTQYF	TGTGCCAGCAGCCCTACGCGGCTCAGCACAGATACGCAGTATTTT
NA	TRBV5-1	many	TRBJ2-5	CASSLDGRWFYF	TGCGCCAGCAGCTTGGACGGCAGGTGGTTTTACTTC
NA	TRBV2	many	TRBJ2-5	CASRLQETQYF	TGTGCCAGCAGGCTACAAGAGACCCAGTACTTC
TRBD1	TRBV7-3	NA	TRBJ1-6	CASRRTGGASPLHF	TGTGCCAGCAGACGGACAGGGGGCGCCTCACCCCTCCACTTT
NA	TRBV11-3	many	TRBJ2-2	CASSLGEAGELFF	TGTGCCAGCAGCTTAGGCGAGGCCGGGGAGCTGTTTTTT
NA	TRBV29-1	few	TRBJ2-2	CSVAPAGELFF	TGCAGCGTTGCGCCGGCTGGGGAGCTGTTTTTT
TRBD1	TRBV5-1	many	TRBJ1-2	CASSWTGGTNYGYTF	TGCGCCAGCAGCTGGACAGGGGGGACTAACTATGGCTACACCTTC
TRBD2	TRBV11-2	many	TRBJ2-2	CASRKIAGGIDGELFF	TGTGCCAGCAGGAAGATAGCGGGAGGCATTGACGGGGAGCTGTTTTTT
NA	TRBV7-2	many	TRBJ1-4	CASSPLGEKLFF	TGTGCCAGCAGCCCTCTAGGGGAAAAACTGTTTTTT
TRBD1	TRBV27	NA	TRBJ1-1	CASSLPGQGASTEAFF	TGTGCCAGCAGTTTACCGGGACAGGGGGCATCTACTGAAGCTTTCTTT
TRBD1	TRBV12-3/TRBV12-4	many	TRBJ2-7	CASSLARGRGFSYEQYF	TGTGCCAGCAGTTTAGCGCGTGGCAGGGGGTTTTCCTACGAGCAGTACTTC
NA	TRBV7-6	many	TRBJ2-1	CASSLEARFEQFF	TGTGCCAGCAGCTTAGAGGCTAGATTTGAGCAGTTCTTC
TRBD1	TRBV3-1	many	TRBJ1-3	CASSQRDRALGNTIYF	TGTGCCAGCAGCCAGCGGGACAGAGCTTTAGGAAACACCATATATTTT
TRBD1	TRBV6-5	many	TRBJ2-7	CASSYEKVARDREYF	TGTGCCAGCAGTTACGAGAAAGTGGCCCGGGACAGGGAATACTTC
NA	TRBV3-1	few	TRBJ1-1	CASSQGGNTEASF	TGTGCCAGCAGCCAGGGCGGGAACACTGAAGCTTCCTTT
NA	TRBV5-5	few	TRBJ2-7	CASSLVGASGNEQYF	TGTGCCAGCAGCTTGGTCGGGGCCTCGGGAAACGAGCAGTACTTC
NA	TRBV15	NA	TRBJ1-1	CATSRGSGQIEAFF	TGTGCCACCAGCAGAGGTAGTGGGCAGATTGAAGCTTTCTTT
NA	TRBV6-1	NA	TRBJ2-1	CAISRLNEQFF	TGTGCCATCTCCCGCCTCAATGAGCAGTTCTTC
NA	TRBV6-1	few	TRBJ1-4	CASEGPRGEKLFF	TGTGCCAGCGAGGGACCCCGGGGGGAAAAACTGTTTTTT